A selection of T cell receptor beta chains follows, all from one sample in a study of blood T cell repertoires in COVID-19. Profiling relied on immunoSEQ multiplex PCR, and the TCRdb table lists in-frame clones only, not all of them. This sample has 30,000 to 40,000 clones; 75% to 95% occur once, and the top ten carry approximately 6%. The sample consisted of peripheral blood. These receptors were obtained from an elderly woman with acute or convalescent COVID-19. The CDR3 runs from the conserved cysteine through the conserved F or W. D genes are given only for firm matches. Part of the rows lack a size; the others show once, few, many or a class for expanded clones.

d_call: TRBD1; j_call: TRBJ2-7; clone_size: NA; v_call: TRBV30; cdr3_nt: TGTGCCTGGAGTTCTGGGGTTGGTGGACAGGGAGAAGAGCAGTACTTC; cdr3_aa: CAWSSGVGGQGEEQYF
d_call: NA; j_call: TRBJ1-2; clone_size: NA; v_call: TRBV19; cdr3_nt: TGTGCCAGTAGTATAGACGGCCGCTGGGCGGGGGGCTACACCTTC; cdr3_aa: CASSIDGRWAGGYTF
d_call: NA; j_call: TRBJ1-2; clone_size: NA; v_call: TRBV5-1; cdr3_nt: TGCGCCAGCAGCTTGTCGGCAGGGCCAAACTATGGCTACACCTTC; cdr3_aa: CASSLSAGPNYGYTF
d_call: NA; j_call: TRBJ1-2; clone_size: NA; v_call: TRBV2; cdr3_nt: TGTGCCAGCAGTGAGGGGCTCCCTATTAACTATGGCTACACCTTC; cdr3_aa: CASSEGLPINYGYTF
d_call: TRBD1; j_call: TRBJ2-7; clone_size: NA; v_call: TRBV6-5; cdr3_nt: TGTGCCAGCAGTCGCCTGACAGGGGGCGGCTACGAGCAGTACTTC; cdr3_aa: CASSRLTGGGYEQYF
d_call: TRBD1; j_call: TRBJ1-3; clone_size: NA; v_call: TRBV7-6; cdr3_nt: TGTGCCAGCAGCTTAGGGGGACAGGGTGGAAACACCATATATTTT; cdr3_aa: CASSLGGQGGNTIYF
d_call: TRBD1; j_call: TRBJ2-2; clone_size: NA; v_call: TRBV2; cdr3_nt: TGTGCCAGCAGTATAACAGGGACAGGGAACACCGGGGAGCTGTTTTTT; cdr3_aa: CASSITGTGNTGELFF
d_call: NA; j_call: TRBJ1-2; clone_size: NA; v_call: TRBV30; cdr3_nt: TGTGCCTGGAGTGTACAGGGACCTAACTATGGCTACACCTTC; cdr3_aa: CAWSVQGPNYGYTF
d_call: TRBD1; j_call: TRBJ1-6; clone_size: NA; v_call: TRBV4-2; cdr3_nt: TGTGCCAGCAGCCAAGAGGGACAGGTTGATAATTCACCCCTCCACTTT; cdr3_aa: CASSQEGQVDNSPLHF
d_call: NA; j_call: TRBJ1-2; clone_size: NA; v_call: TRBV7-2; cdr3_nt: TGTGCCAGCAGCTTAAAAGGCCAACAGGGCCTGGACGGCTACACCTTC; cdr3_aa: CASSLKGQQGLDGYTF
d_call: NA; j_call: TRBJ1-2; clone_size: NA; v_call: TRBV19; cdr3_nt: TGTGCCACCACAGACAGTCAGATTCGCTATGGCTACACCTTC; cdr3_aa: CATTDSQIRYGYTF
d_call: TRBD2; j_call: TRBJ2-3; clone_size: once; v_call: TRBV5-1; cdr3_nt: TGCGCCAGCAGCTTGGCCGCTAGCGGGGGCACAGATACGCAGTATTTT; cdr3_aa: CASSLAASGGTDTQYF
d_call: NA; j_call: TRBJ1-4; clone_size: NA; v_call: TRBV7-9; cdr3_nt: TGTGCCAGCAGCTTAGCAAGGGGAACTAATGAAAAACTGTTTTTT; cdr3_aa: CASSLARGTNEKLFF
d_call: NA; j_call: TRBJ1-5; clone_size: NA; v_call: TRBV7-8; cdr3_nt: TGTGCCAGCAGCGCCGACAGTGTCCAGCCCCAGCATTTT; cdr3_aa: CASSADSVQPQHF
d_call: NA; j_call: TRBJ2-2; clone_size: few; v_call: TRBV7-6; cdr3_nt: TGTGCCAGCAGCTTTTCGGGGGGCGCGGACACCGGGGAGCTGTTTTTT; cdr3_aa: CASSFSGGADTGELFF
d_call: NA; j_call: TRBJ2-5; clone_size: NA; v_call: TRBV12-3/TRBV12-4; cdr3_nt: TGTGCCAGCAGTTTGGCGGGCCTAGAGACCCAGTACTTC; cdr3_aa: CASSLAGLETQYF
d_call: NA; j_call: TRBJ1-1; clone_size: NA; v_call: TRBV7-8; cdr3_nt: TGTGCCAGCAGCTTAGCCGCAGGGAACACTGAAGCTTTCTTT; cdr3_aa: CASSLAAGNTEAFF
d_call: NA; j_call: TRBJ2-1; clone_size: NA; v_call: TRBV7-2; cdr3_nt: TGTGCCAGCAGCTTCCTGGGCGGGATTAATGAGCAGTTCTTC; cdr3_aa: CASSFLGGINEQFF